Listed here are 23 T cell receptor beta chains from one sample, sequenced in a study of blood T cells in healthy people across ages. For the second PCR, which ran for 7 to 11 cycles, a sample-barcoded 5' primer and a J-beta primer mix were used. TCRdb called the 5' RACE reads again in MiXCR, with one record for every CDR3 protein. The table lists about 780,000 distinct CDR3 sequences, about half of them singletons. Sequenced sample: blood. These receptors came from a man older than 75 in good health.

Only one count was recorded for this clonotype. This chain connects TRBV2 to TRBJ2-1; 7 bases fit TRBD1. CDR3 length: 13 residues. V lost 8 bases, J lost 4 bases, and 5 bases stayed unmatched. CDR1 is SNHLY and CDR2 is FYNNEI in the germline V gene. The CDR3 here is CASWTGTYNEQFF. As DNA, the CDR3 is TGTGCCAGCTGGACAGGAACTTACAATGAGCAGTTCTTC.

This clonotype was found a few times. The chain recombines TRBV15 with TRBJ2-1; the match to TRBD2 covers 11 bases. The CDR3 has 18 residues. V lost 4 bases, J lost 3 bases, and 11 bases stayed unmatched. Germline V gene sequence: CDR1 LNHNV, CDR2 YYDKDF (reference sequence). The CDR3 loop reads CATSMTSGITRFYNEQFF. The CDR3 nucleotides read TGTGCCACCAGCATGACTAGCGGGATAACGAGGTTCTACAATGAGCAGTTCTTC.

The CDR3 coding sequence is TGTGCCAGCAGCAGCCGACTAGTGGGGTCCGACAGTACGCAGTATTTT. This sequence encodes CASSSRLVGSDSTQYF. The genes are TRBV3-1 and TRBJ2-3; possible D gene TRBD2, 6 bases. The germline V gene has CDR1 LGHDT and CDR2 YNNKEL (reference sequence). This CDR3 has 16 residues. The V and J ends lost 5 bases and 8 bases respectively, with 23 bases between them.

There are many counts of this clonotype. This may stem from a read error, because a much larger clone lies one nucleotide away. DNA for the CDR3: TGTGCCAGCAGTACATCGGGGGGCGGGAGCTCCTACAATGAGCAGTACTTC. Translated: CASSTSGGGSSYNEQYF. This sequence joins TRBV2 and TRBJ2-1, with a tentative D call TRBD2 (7 bases). The J call is uncertain, as TRBJ2-7 better fits the DNA end. Germline V gives CDR1 SNHLY, CDR2 FYNNEI. This CDR3 region has 17 residues.

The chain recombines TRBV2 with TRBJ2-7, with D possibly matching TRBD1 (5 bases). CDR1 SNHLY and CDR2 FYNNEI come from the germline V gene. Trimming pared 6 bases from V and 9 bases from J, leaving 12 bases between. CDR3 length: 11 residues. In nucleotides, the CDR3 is TGTGCCAGCAGCCCTTTTACAGGGCAGTACTTC. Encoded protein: CASSPFTGQYF.

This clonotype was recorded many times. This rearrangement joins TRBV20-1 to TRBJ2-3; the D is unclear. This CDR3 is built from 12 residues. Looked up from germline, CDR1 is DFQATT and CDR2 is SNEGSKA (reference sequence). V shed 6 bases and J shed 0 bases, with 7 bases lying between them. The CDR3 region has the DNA TGCAGTGCGGGTTCTAGCACAGATACGCAGTATTTT. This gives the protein CSAGSSTDTQYF.

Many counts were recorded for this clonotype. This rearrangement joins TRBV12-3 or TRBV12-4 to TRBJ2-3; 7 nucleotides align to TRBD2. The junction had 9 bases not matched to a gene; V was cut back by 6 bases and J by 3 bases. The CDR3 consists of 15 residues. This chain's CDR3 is CASSPERAGTDTQYF. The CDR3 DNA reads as TGTGCCAGCAGCCCTGAACGAGCGGGGACAGATACGCAGTATTTT.

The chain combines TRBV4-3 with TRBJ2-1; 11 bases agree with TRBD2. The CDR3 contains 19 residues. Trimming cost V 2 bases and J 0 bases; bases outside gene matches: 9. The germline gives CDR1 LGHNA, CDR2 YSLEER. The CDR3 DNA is TGCGCCAGCAGCCAACGGAGCTCTAGCGGGAGGAGCTCCTACAATGAGCAGTTCTTC. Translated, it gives CASSQRSSSGRSSYNEQFF.

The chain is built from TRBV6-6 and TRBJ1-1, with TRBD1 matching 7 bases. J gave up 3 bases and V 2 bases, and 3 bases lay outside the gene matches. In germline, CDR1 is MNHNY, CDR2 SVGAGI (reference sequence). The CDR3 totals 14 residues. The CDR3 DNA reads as TGTGCCAGCAGTTACGACAGGGCGGACACTGAAGCTTTCTTT. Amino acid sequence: CASSYDRADTEAFF.

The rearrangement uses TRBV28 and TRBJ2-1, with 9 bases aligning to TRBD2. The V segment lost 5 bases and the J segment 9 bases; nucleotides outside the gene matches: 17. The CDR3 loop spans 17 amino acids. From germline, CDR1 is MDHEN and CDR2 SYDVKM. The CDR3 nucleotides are TGTGCCAGCAGTCCCGCGGGGGGTAGCGGGAGATTCGGTGAGCAGTTCTTC. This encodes CASSPAGGSGRFGEQFF.

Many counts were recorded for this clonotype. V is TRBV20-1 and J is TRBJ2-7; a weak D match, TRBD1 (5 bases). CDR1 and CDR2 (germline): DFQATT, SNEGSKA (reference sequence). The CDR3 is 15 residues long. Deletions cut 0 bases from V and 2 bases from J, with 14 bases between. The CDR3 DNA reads TGCAGTGCTAGAGATCTTGGGGCCTCTCCCTACGAGCAGTACTTC. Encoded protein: CSARDLGASPYEQYF.

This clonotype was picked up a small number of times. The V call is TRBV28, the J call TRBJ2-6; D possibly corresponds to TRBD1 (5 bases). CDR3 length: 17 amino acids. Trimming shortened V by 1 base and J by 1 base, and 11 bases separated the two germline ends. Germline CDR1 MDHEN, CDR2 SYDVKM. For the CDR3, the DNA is TGTGCCAGCAGTTTATATCCAGGGAATTCTGGGGCCAACGTCCTGACTTTC. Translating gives CASSLYPGNSGANVLTF. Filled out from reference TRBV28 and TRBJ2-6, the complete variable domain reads DVKVTQSSRYLVKRTGEKVFLECVQDMDHENMFWYRQDPGLGLRLIYFSYDVKMKEKGDIPEGYSVSREKKERFSLILESASTNQTSMYLCASSLYPGNSGANVLTFGAGSRLTVL.

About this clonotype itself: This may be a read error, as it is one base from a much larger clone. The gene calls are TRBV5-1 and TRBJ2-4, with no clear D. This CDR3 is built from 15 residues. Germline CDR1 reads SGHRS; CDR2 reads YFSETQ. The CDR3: CANSLDHIAKNIQYF. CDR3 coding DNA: TGCGCCAACAGCCTAGATCATATAGCCAAAAACATTCAGTACTTC.

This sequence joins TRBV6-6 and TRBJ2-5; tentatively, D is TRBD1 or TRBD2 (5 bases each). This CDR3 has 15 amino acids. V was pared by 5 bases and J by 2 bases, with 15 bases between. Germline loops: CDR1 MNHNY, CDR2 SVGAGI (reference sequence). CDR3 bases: TGTGCCAGCAGTCCTCGCCGGGACGGGCAAGAGACCCAGTACTTC. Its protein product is CASSPRRDGQETQYF.

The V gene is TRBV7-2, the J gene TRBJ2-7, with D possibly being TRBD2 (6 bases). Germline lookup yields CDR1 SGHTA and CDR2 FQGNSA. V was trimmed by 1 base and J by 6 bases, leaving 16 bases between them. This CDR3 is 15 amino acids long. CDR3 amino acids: CASSLGFRLAVEQYF. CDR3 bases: TGTGCCAGCAGCTTAGGTTTTAGGTTAGCGGTCGAGCAGTACTTC.

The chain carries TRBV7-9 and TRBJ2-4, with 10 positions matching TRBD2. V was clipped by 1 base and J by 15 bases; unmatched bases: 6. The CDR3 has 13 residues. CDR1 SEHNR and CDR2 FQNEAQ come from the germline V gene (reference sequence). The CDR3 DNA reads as TGTGCCAGCAGCTTAGTCCTAGCGGGAGCTGCGTACTTC. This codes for CASSLVLAGAAYF.

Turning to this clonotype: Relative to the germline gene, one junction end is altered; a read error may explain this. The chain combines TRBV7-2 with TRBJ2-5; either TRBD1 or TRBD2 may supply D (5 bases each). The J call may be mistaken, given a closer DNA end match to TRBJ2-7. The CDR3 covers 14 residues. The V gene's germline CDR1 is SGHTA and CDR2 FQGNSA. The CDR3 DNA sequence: TGTGCCAGTAGCTTTTCCGGGACCAACTACGAGCAGTACTTC. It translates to CASSFSGTNYEQYF.

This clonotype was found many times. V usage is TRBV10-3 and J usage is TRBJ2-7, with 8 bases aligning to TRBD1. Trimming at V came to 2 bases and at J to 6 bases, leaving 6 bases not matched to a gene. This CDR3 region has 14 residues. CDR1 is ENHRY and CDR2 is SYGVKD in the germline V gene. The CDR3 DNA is TGTGCCATCAGTGAGGCGGGACAGGCGGGCGAGCAGTACTTC. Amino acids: CAISEAGQAGEQYF.

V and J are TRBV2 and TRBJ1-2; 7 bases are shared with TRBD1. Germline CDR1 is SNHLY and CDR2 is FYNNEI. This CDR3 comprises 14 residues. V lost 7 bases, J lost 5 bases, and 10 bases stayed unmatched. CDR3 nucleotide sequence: TGTGCCAGCATTGAGGACAGGACTATATATGGCTACACCTTC. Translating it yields CASIEDRTIYGYTF. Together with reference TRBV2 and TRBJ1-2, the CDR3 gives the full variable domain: EPEVTQTPSHQVTQMGQEVILRCVPISNHLYFYWYRQILGQKVEFLVSFYNNEISEKSEIFDDQFSVERPDGSNFTLKIRSTKLEDSAMYFCASIEDRTIYGYTFGSGTRLTVV.

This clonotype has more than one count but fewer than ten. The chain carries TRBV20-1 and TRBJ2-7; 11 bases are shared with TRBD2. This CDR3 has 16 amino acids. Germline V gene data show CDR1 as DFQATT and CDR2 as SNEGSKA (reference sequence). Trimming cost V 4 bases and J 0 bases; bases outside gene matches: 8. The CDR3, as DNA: TGCAGTGCTAACCTAGCGGGAGGTCCCGGCTCCTACGAGCAGTACTTC. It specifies CSANLAGGPGSYEQYF.

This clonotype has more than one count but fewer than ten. CDR3 nucleotide sequence: TGTGCCAGCAGCACGCTGCGACAGGGGGGCACAGATACGCAGTATTTT. It translates to CASSTLRQGGTDTQYF. The V and J genes are TRBV7-9 and TRBJ2-3, with 9 bases fitting TRBD1. Germline V gene sequence: CDR1 SEHNR, CDR2 FQNEAQ (reference sequence). This CDR3 has 16 residues. V lost 5 bases and J lost 1; bases outside the gene matches: 7.

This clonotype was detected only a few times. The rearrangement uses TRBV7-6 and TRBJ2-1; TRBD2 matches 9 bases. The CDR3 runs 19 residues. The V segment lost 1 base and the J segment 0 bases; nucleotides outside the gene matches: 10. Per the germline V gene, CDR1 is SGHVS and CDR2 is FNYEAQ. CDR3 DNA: TGTGCCAGCAGCTTAGTGGCTAGCGGGGAGGCCAGCTCCTACAATGAGCAGTTCTTC. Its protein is CASSLVASGEASSYNEQFF. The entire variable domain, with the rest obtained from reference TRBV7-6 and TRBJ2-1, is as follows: GAGVSQSPRYKVTKRGQDVALRCDPISGHVSLYWYRQALGQGPEFLTYFNYEAQQDKSGLPNDRFSAERPEGSISTLTIQRTEQRDSAMYRCASSLVASGEASSYNEQFFGPGTRLTVL.

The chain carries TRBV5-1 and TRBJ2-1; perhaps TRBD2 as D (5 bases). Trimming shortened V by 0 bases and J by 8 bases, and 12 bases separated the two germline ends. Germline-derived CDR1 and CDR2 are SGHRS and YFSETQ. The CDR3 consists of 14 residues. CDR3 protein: CASSLGGLGDEQFF. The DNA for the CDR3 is TGCGCCAGCAGCTTGGGAGGGCTAGGCGATGAGCAGTTCTTC.